Below are 9 T cell receptor beta chains sequenced from a single sample in a study of T cell responses to AZD1222 COVID-19 vaccine. The assay was immunoSEQ multiplex PCR, and TCRdb's table has in-frame clones only and misses some. The sample shows 85,000 to 130,000 clones, around 87% of them seen only once. The sequencing here drew on peripheral blood, taken on day 0 of AZD1222 vaccination. These receptors came from an adult in good health.

A word on this clone: Germline and junction disagree at one end, which may indicate a read error. The CDR3 sequence: CASSLSGTGRGYTF. In nucleotides, the CDR3 is TGTGCCAGCAGTCTATCCGGGACAGGGCGCGGCTACACCTTC. The chain joins TRBV27 to TRBJ1-2; 9 nucleotides align to TRBD1. This CDR3 contains 14 residues. The germline V gene encodes CDR1 MNHEY and CDR2 SMNVEV (reference sequence).

This chain uses TRBV3-1 (or the pseudogene TRBV3-2) with TRBJ2-1; 14 nucleotides match TRBD2. The CDR3 has 19 amino acids. Looked up from germline, CDR1 is LGHDT and CDR2 is YNNKEL (reference sequence). Trimming cost V 1 base and J 12 bases; bases outside gene matches: 17. CDR3 bases: TGTGCCAGCAGCCAAGGTTTTCTGGGACTAGCGGGGGCCTCAGGGGCGCAGTTCTTC. Protein product: CASSQGFLGLAGASGAQFF.

The chain is built from TRBV6-5 and TRBJ2-1; D gene unclear. Germline values: CDR1 MNHEY, CDR2 SVGAGI. The CDR3 covers 16 residues. V lost 0 bases, J lost 7 bases, and 16 bases lay in between. CDR3 loop: CASSYSGVSTINEQFF. CDR3 in DNA: TGTGCCAGCAGTTACTCGGGCGTATCAACTATTAATGAGCAGTTCTTC.

The J gene is TRBJ2-2, the V gene TRBV5-8; TRBD1 is a possible D gene (6 bases). The CDR3 has 14 residues. In germline, CDR1 is SGHTS, CDR2 YDEGEE. The V gene lost 4 bases and the J gene lost 5 bases, with 12 bases spanning the gap. Here the CDR3 reads CASSIGTSTGELFF. DNA of the CDR3: TGTGCCAGCAGCATCGGGACATCGACCGGGGAGCTGTTTTTT.

This chain uses TRBV7-3 with TRBJ1-1; D unclear. This CDR3 region has 21 residues. Germline values: CDR1 SGHTA, CDR2 FQGTGA. Trimming stripped 4 bases from V and 0 bases from J, with 30 bases between. The DNA of the CDR3 is TGTGCCAGCAGCTCCCCTGGGTTTCCCCCAGTCCCCCTGCGTATGAACACTGAAGCTTTCTTT. Translating it yields CASSSPGFPPVPLRMNTEAFF.

J is TRBJ1-6 and V is TRBV4-2, with a tentative D call TRBD1 (5 bases). This CDR3 comprises 16 residues. The V and J ends lost 0 bases and 10 bases respectively, with 16 bases between them. From germline, CDR1 is LGHNA and CDR2 YNFKEQ. DNA for the CDR3: TGTGCCAGCAGCCAAGATCTTGGGGGGAAGGGGTCACCCCTCCACTTT. Protein sequence: CASSQDLGGKGSPLHF.

This clone counts as medium-sized. The V gene is TRBV5-6, the J gene TRBJ1-5; D perhaps matches TRBD1 (6 bases). V gave up 3 bases and J gave up 0 bases, with 10 bases separating them. CDR3 length: 15 amino acids. Germline loops: CDR1 SGHDT, CDR2 YYEEEE. This CDR3 is CASSSGTISNQPQHF. DNA of the CDR3: TGTGCCAGCAGCTCTGGGACAATTAGCAATCAGCCCCAGCATTTT.

This chain joins TRBV4-2 and TRBJ1-2; D remains unclear. Germline assignment: CDR1 LGHNA and CDR2 YNFKEQ. V lost 3 bases to trimming and J lost 8 bases, with 13 bases between them. This CDR3 is 13 amino acids long. The CDR3 nucleotides read TGTGCCAGCAGCCACCTTCCGACCGGGGGCTACACCTTC. Amino acids: CASSHLPTGGYTF.

This chain joins TRBV27 and TRBJ2-7; 8 bases match TRBD1. There are 13 residues in the CDR3. V shed 6 bases, J shed 5 bases, and the junction held 6 bases outside the gene matches. Germline-derived CDR1 and CDR2 are MNHEY and SMNVEV (reference sequence). This CDR3 is CASRLHRGNEQYF. The CDR3 DNA reads TGTGCCAGCAGGTTACACAGGGGGAACGAGCAGTACTTC.